This T cell receptor beta chain was retrieved from a study of response to subunit inactivated influenza vaccine (dated by TCRdb to 2017 to 2018). Regarding the study in general: The study used deep quantitative T cell receptor repertoire profiling to track responses to a trivalent subunit inactivated influenza vaccine. Overall study results and their limits: The authors suggested that each seasonal influenza vaccination may recruit only a limited number of new T cells.

Trimming removed 4 bases from V and 4 bases from J; the gene matches leave 6 bases unexplained. The CDR3 spans 16 residues, from the cysteine through the phenylalanine. Only the CDR3 part of the read is kept: 48 bases, read in frame from the first base. CDR1 and CDR2 were assigned from the germline V gene as SGHRS and YFSETQ. The library came from RT-PCR. The instrument was an Illumina HiSeq 2500. The raw public data were reprocessed by TCRdb itself: fastp quality trimming at Q25, MiXCR clonotype calling, in-frame beta chains only. One record per CDR3 amino acid sequence lists the most common genes and DNA. The sample profile shows approximately 700,000 distinct CDR3 sequences; roughly 14% of them were found once. The ten largest clones add up to approximately 6.5% of the sample. The table lists this clonotype with many counts. Its antigen is currently not known. No qualities accompany the bases; no much larger clone lies one base away.

The sequence was obtained from a man aged 50-59 years who received an inactivated influenza vaccine. Donor details come from another sample of the same person, matched by shared clones. This sample comprised PBMCs from blood, obtained 14 days before vaccination. The V gene is TRBV5-1 and the J gene is TRBJ2-5; 14 central bases correspond to TRBD2. The DNA reads as follows: TGCGCCAGCAGCGGGGGACTAGCGGGAGCAAGAGAGACCCAGTACTTC. Translated, it reads CASSGGLAGARETQYF.